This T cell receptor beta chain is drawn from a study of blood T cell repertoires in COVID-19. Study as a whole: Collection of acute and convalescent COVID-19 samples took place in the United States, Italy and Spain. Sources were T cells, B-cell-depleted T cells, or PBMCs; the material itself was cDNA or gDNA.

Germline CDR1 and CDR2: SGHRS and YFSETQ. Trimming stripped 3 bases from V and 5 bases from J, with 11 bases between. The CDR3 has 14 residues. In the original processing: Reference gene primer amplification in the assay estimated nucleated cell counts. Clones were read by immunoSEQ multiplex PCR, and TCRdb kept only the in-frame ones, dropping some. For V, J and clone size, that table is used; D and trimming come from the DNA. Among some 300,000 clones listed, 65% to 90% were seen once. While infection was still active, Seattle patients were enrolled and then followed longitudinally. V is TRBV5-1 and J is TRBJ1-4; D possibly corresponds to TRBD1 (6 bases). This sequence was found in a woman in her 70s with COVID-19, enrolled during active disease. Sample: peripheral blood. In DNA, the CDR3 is TGCGCCAGCAGCTCACAGGGCTCCAATGAAAAACTGTTTTTT. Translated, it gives CASSSQGSNEKLFF.